The entry below describes one T cell receptor (beta chain). Its antigen remains unidentified. The entry originates in a study of post-analysis software for immune sequencing data. Across the study: The disease courses covered relapsing-remitting, secondary progressive and progressive-relapsing multiple sclerosis.

Libraries were made from TCR beta cDNA, and they carried unique molecular identifiers. Hundreds of thousands of cDNA molecules came from approximately 1 to 10 million T cells. TCRdb processed the PCR reads anew with MiXCR; each CDR3 protein has one entry. This sample has a few hundred thousand distinct CDR3 sequences; roughly 30% occur once, and the top ten carry around 15%. General observations from the study: Compared with controls, patients had more of roughly 5 TRBV segments, including TRBV5-6, TRBV5-1 and TRBV20-1. The authors found that F measure strongly co-clustered same-batch samples. Compared against controls, patients with multiple sclerosis displayed significantly lower normalized Chao1 diversity.

CDR3 length equals 17 residues. The germline gives CDR1 SGHRS, CDR2 YFSETQ. V was pared by 0 bases and J by 9 bases, with 11 bases of the junction left unmatched. The chain has TRBV5-1 and TRBJ1-6; 8 bases map to TRBD1. The sequence derives from a girl between 5 and 17 years old with multiple sclerosis. The sample consisted of blood. The CDR3 region is CASSLAFPDRGGSPLHF. The CDR3 coding sequence is TGCGCCAGCAGCTTGGCTTTTCCCGACAGGGGAGGTTCACCCCTCCACTTT.